This TCR beta chain came from a study of CD8+CD57+ T cells in acquired aplastic anemia. Looking at the study overall: The study obtained an average of around 3.4 ug of DNA from sorted CD4+ and CD8+ cells.

Patients selected for sequencing had displayed CD8+CD57+ cell expansion by flow cytometry. By the time of blood sampling, patients had still received no therapy. The template used for profiling TCR beta VDJ and CDR3 was genomic DNA. TCRdb reprocessed the reads via MiXCR and lists one record per CDR3 protein. Found here are approximately 190,000 distinct CDR3 sequences, 48% of them singletons; the top ten hold over 7.5%. The source material was sorted CD4+, CD8+, or CD8+CD57+ T cells (not recorded which) from PBMCs. This TCR derives from a human donor with aplastic anemia.

The CDR3 DNA is TGTGCCAGCAGTGCTAGGCGGTTCTCTGGAAACACCATATATTTT. Amino acids: CASSARRFSGNTIYF. The V and J genes are TRBV2 and TRBJ1-3; D is unresolved. The ends were cut back, 4 bases at V and 0 bases at J, with 10 bases in the middle. The CDR3 is 15 amino acids. The germline CDR1 and CDR2 sequences are SNHLY and FYNNEI.